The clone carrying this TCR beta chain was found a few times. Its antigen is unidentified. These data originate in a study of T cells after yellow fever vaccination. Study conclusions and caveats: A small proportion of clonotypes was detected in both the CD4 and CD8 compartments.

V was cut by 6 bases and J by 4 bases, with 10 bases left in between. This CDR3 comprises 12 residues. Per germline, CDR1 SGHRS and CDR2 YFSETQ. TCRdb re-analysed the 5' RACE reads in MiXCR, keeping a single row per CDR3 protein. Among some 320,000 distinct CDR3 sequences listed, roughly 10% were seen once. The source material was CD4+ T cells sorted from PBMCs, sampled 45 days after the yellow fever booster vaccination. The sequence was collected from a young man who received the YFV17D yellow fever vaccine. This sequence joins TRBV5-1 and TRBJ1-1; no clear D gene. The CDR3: CASMREGTEAFF. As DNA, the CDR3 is TGCGCCAGCATGCGGGAGGGCACTGAAGCTTTCTTT. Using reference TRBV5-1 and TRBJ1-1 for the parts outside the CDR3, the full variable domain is KAGVTQTPRYLIKTRGQQVTLSCSPISGHRSVSWYQQTPGQGLQFLFEYFSETQRNKGNFPGRFSGRQFSNSRSEMNVSTLELGDSALYLCASMREGTEAFFGQGTRLTVV.